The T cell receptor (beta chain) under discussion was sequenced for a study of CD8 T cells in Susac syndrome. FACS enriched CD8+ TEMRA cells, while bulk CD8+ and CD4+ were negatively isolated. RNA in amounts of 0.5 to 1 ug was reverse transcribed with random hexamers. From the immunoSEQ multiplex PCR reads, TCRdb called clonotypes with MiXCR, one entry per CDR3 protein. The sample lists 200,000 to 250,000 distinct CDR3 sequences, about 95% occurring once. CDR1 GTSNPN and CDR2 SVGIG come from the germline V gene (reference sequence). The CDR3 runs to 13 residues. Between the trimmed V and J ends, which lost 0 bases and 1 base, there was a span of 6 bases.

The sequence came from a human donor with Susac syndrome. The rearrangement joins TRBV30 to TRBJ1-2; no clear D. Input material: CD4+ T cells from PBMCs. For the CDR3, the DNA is TGTGCCTGGAGTGTCAGCGGTAACTATGGCTACACCTTC. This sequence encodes CAWSVSGNYGYTF.